These 15 T cell receptor beta chains share one sample of origin, sequenced in a study of Ad26.COV2.S vaccination and SARS-CoV-2 variants. Documented treatment: roughly 19 received Ad26.COV2.S at low or high dose, single or two shots; 5 received placebo; per-sample allocation not given. At day 63 after the first vaccine or placebo injection, samples were drawn. Method: immunoSEQ multiplex PCR; TCRdb's copy keeps in-frame clones and lacks some. The data show about 350,000 clones, around 88% seen once. The source was peripheral blood, collected in a trial of Ad26.COV2.S vaccine versus placebo. The origin of the receptors is a person aged 18-60 years who received the Ad26.COV2.S COVID-19 vaccine or a placebo.

This clone showed up just once. The rearrangement links TRBV7-7 to TRBJ2-5, with D maybe TRBD2 (6 bases). Looked up from germline, CDR1 is SSHAT and CDR2 is FNYEAQ (reference sequence). V was pared by 4 bases and J by 5 bases, with 11 bases between. The CDR3 is made up of 13 amino acids. CDR3: CASSSSGLETQYF. The CDR3 DNA sequence: TGTGCCAGCAGCTCAAGCGGGTTGGAGACCCAGTACTTC.

The chain carries TRBV3-1 (or the pseudogene TRBV3-2) and TRBJ1-6, with a weak D call TRBD1 (5 bases). The ends were cut back, 1 base at V and 5 bases at J, with 9 bases in the middle. Germline V gene sequence: CDR1 LGHDT, CDR2 YNNKEL (reference sequence). The CDR3 has 15 residues. The CDR3 region is CASSQAQGDNSPLHF. CDR3 DNA sequence: TGTGCCAGCAGCCAAGCCCAGGGAGATAATTCACCCCTCCACTTT.

This chain connects TRBV12-5 to TRBJ2-3; possible D gene TRBD2, 5 bases. The V end was cut by 5 bases, the J end by 3 bases, with 9 bases between. The germline gives CDR1 LGHNT, CDR2 FRNRAP. There are 13 residues in the CDR3. The CDR3 loop is CASGSGTTDTQYF. CDR3 in DNA: TGTGCTAGTGGTAGCGGAACTACAGATACGCAGTATTTT.

The genes are TRBV28 and TRBJ1-6; D call uncertain. Trimming took 2 bases from V and 8 from J, leaving 10 bases between them. Germline V gene data show CDR1 as MDHEN and CDR2 as SYDVKM. This CDR3 is 14 amino acids long. The CDR3 sequence: CASSLAGSHSPLHF. The CDR3 nucleotides are TGTGCCAGCAGTTTAGCAGGATCTCATTCACCCCTCCACTTT.

This chain joins TRBV7-2 and TRBJ2-1; D not resolved. Germline V gene lookup returns CDR1 SGHTA and CDR2 FQGNSA. V shed 1 base and J shed 4 bases, with 8 bases lying between them. The CDR3 spans 14 residues. The CDR3 loop is CASSLDLGYNEQFF. The DNA for the CDR3 is TGTGCCAGCAGCTTAGATTTAGGGTACAATGAGCAGTTCTTC.

The genes are TRBV4-3 and TRBJ2-7; the D call may be TRBD1 or TRBD2 (5 bases each). CDR1 and CDR2 (germline): LGHNA, YSLEER. The CDR3 is 15 amino acids. V lost 1 base, J lost 0 bases, and 10 bases lay in between. CDR3 in amino acids: CASSQGHGGSYEQYF. CDR3 nucleotides: TGCGCCAGCAGCCAAGGGCATGGGGGCTCCTACGAGCAGTACTTC.

The chain recombines TRBV4-3 with TRBJ1-1; the match to TRBD1 covers 7 bases. The V gene's germline CDR1 is LGHNA and CDR2 YSLEER. With 0 bases clipped from V and 5 bases from J, the junction kept 6 bases outside the gene matches. The CDR3 consists of 15 residues. CDR3 sequence: CASSQDYQGGTEAFF. The CDR3 DNA is TGCGCCAGCAGCCAAGATTACCAGGGGGGGACTGAAGCTTTCTTT.

The gene calls are TRBV2 and TRBJ2-7; D is undetermined. CDR1 SNHLY and CDR2 FYNNEI come from the germline V gene. CDR3 length: 12 residues. Trimming took off 5 bases at V and 2 bases at J, with 7 bases between the two ends. CDR3 loop: CASSNGAYEQYF. CDR3 in DNA: TGTGCCAGCAGTAACGGCGCCTACGAGCAGTACTTC.

The chain combines TRBV7-9 with TRBJ1-4; 7 positions agree with TRBD1. Germline V lookup: CDR1 SEHNR, CDR2 FQNEAQ (reference sequence). This CDR3 has 15 amino acids. V shed 3 bases and J 4 bases; nucleotides not matched to a gene: 5. CDR3 in amino acids: CASSLNRGLNEKLFF. The CDR3 nucleotides read TGTGCCAGCAGCTTGAACAGGGGCCTTAATGAAAAACTGTTTTTT.

The chain joins TRBV28 to TRBJ2-7; D is perhaps TRBD1 or TRBD2 (5 bases each). Germline V gene lookup returns CDR1 MDHEN and CDR2 SYDVKM. The CDR3 is made up of 12 amino acids. V lost 8 bases and J 2 bases, leaving 10 bases between the germline ends. CDR3 sequence (DNA): TGTGCCAGCGGGGACGGAACCTACGAGCAGTACTTC. Its translation is CASGDGTYEQYF.

This chain links TRBV7-2 with TRBJ2-5; possible D gene TRBD2, 7 bases. Trimming cost V 5 bases and J 5 bases, with 18 bases left between them. The CDR3 has 15 amino acids. The V gene's germline CDR1 is SGHTA and CDR2 FQGNSA. In DNA, the CDR3 is TGTGCCAGCAGCCGGGACGGACTAGGGGGGGAGACCCAGTACTTC. This gives the protein CASSRDGLGGETQYF.

DNA of the CDR3: TGCGCCAGCAGTGACCCGTCCGGGACAGGATTTGAGCAGTACTTC. Amino acids: CASSDPSGTGFEQYF. The V and J genes are TRBV10-1 and TRBJ2-7; 8 nucleotides agree with TRBD1. Germline V gene sequence: CDR1 WNHNN, CDR2 SYGVQD (reference sequence). The CDR3 has 15 amino acids. V trimming: 3 bases; J trimming: 7 bases; junction bases outside the gene matches: 11.

The chain carries TRBV28 and TRBJ2-3, with 13 bases lining up with TRBD2. This CDR3 contains 21 residues. Trimming at V came to 4 bases and at J to 1 base, leaving 17 bases not matched to a gene. Germline V gene data show CDR1 as MDHEN and CDR2 as SYDVKM. CDR3 DNA sequence: TGTGCCAGCAGTTCCCCCCGCGGGACTAGCGGGACAAGACTGGGCACAGATACGCAGTATTTT. This codes for CASSSPRGTSGTRLGTDTQYF. The full variable domain, rest sourced from reference TRBV28 and TRBJ2-3, is DVKVTQSSRYLVKRTGEKVFLECVQDMDHENMFWYRQDPGLGLRLIYFSYDVKMKEKGDIPEGYSVSREKKERFSLILESASTNQTSMYLCASSSPRGTSGTRLGTDTQYFGPGTRLTVL.

This clone was detected once. CDR3 sequence reads: CASDQGNPGLLSYNEQFF. As DNA, the CDR3 is TGCGCCAGCGATCAGGGGAACCCGGGACTATTATCTTACAATGAGCAGTTCTTC. The chain couples TRBV10-2 to TRBJ2-1; a weak D match, TRBD2 (7 bases). The germline CDR1 and CDR2 sequences are WSHSY and SAAADI. V lost 8 bases, J lost 4 bases, and 27 bases lay in between. The CDR3 totals 18 residues.

Here the CDR3 DNA reads TGTGCCAGCAGTTTTAGCGGGGGGGGTTACAATGAGCAGTTCTTC. Protein: CASSFSGGGYNEQFF. V usage is TRBV6-6 and J usage is TRBJ2-1; 11 bases fit TRBD2. The CDR3 runs 15 residues. Unmatched junction bases numbered 3, after V lost 4 bases and J lost 4 bases. Germline V gene lookup returns CDR1 MNHNY and CDR2 SVGAGI (reference sequence).